This T cell receptor (beta chain) was captured in a study of neurological immune-mediated disorders. This clonotype was detected ten times or more. From 15-18 subjects, every sequencing run obtained over 190 million TCR-beta sequences. TCRdb re-derived calls from the 5' RACE reads in MiXCR, one entry per CDR3 protein. This sample has just under 40,000 distinct CDR3 sequences, with roughly 6.9% found just once. The V end lost 10 bases, the J end lost 0 bases, and 19 bases lay between the germline ends. CDR3 length: 16 residues. The sequenced sample was CD4+ T cells from blood. The sequence was collected from a man in his fifties in good health. The rearrangement joins TRBV12-3 or TRBV12-4 to TRBJ2-1; tentatively, D is TRBD2 (5 bases). The CDR3 DNA reads as TGTGCCACCCATCACGCCGGGGTCTCCTCCTACAATGAGCAGTTCTTC. Translation gives CATHHAGVSSYNEQFF.